Sequencing of this TCR beta chain was carried out in a study of early T cells in non-severe SARS-CoV-2 infection. Study details: Sequencing of bulk RNA from unsorted whole blood was done, without chain pairing.

General study results and limits: Private and CD4 specificities were missed by VDJdb matching, skewed to anti-spike CD8.

Each cDNA molecule carried a unique molecular identifier. Each CDR3 protein is one row after TCRdb ran MiXCR on the 5' RACE reads. The profile shows about 89,000 distinct CDR3 sequences, about 15% of them singletons. The CDR3 is 12 residues long. The germline CDR1 and CDR2 sequences are LNHDA and SQIVND (reference sequence). The V gene lost 5 bases and the J gene lost 10 bases, with 12 bases spanning the gap. As for this clonotype: Antigen: not known.

The V gene is TRBV19, the J gene TRBJ2-1, with unresolved D. The specimen was whole blood. This sequence was found in an adult who was a healthcare worker with PCR-confirmed SARS-CoV-2 infection or an uninfected control (not recorded which). The CDR3 DNA follows: TGTGCCAGTAGTGCGATTAGTGGCGAGCAGTTCTTC. This translates into CASSAISGEQFF.